This T cell receptor beta chain was recorded in a study of blood T cell repertoires in COVID-19. Study-wide background: COVID-19 samples collected from the United States, Italy and Spain covered acute and convalescent phases. The analysed material was cDNA or gDNA that came from T cells, B-cell-depleted T cells, or PBMCs.

This CDR3 is built from 14 residues. Germline CDR1 LGHDT, CDR2 YNNKEL (reference sequence). Between the trimmed V and J ends, which lost 6 bases and 1 base, there was a span of 12 bases. How the authors handled the data: Estimated nucleated cell counts came from reference gene primer amplification. Generated by immunoSEQ multiplex PCR, the TCRdb table keeps only in-frame clones and is missing some. V and J calls and clone size come straight from that table; D and trimming were deduced from the DNA. The data show 300,000 to 400,000 clones, roughly 90% seen once. This sequence originates from a woman in her thirties with COVID-19, enrolled during active disease. Sequencing used peripheral blood. J is TRBJ1-1 and V is TRBV3-1 (or the pseudogene TRBV3-2); D perhaps matches TRBD1 (6 bases). CDR3 loop: CASSWDIRNTEAFF. The CDR3, as DNA: TGTGCCAGCAGTTGGGACATACGGAACACTGAAGCTTTCTTT.